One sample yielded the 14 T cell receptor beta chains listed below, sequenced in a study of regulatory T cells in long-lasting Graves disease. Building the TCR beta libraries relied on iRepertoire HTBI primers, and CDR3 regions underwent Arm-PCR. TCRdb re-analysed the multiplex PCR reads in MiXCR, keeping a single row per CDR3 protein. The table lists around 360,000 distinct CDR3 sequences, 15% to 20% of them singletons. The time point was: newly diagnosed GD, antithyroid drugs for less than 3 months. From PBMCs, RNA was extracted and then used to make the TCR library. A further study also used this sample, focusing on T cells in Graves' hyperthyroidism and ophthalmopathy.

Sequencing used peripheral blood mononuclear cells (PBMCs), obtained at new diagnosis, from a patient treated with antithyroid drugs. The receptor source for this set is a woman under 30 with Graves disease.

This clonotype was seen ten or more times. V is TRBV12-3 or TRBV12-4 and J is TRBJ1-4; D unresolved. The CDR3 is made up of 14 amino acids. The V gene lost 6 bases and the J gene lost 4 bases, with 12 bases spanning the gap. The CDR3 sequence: CASSLGRINEKLFF. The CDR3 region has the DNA TGTGCCAGCAGCCTCGGACGGATTAATGAAAAACTGTTTTTT.

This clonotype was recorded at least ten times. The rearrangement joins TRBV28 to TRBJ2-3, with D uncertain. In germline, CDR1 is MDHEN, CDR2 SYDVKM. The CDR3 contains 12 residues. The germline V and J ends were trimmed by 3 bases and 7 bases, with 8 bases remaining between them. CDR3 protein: CASSFPPNTQYF. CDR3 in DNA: TGTGCCAGCAGTTTTCCTCCTAATACGCAGTATTTT.

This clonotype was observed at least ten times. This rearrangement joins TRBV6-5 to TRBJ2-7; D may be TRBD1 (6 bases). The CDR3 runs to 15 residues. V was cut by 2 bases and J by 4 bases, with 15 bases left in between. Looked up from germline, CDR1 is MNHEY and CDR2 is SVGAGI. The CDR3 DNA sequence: TGTGCCAGCAGTTACGGTCCACAGGGTGCATACGAGCAGTACTTC. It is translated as CASSYGPQGAYEQYF.

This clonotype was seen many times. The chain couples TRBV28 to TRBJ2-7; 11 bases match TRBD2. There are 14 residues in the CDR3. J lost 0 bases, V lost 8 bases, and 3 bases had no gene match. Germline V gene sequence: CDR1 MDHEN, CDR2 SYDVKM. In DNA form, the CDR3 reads TGTGCCAGCGGGACTAGCGGAAACTCCTACGAGCAGTACTTC. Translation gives CASGTSGNSYEQYF.

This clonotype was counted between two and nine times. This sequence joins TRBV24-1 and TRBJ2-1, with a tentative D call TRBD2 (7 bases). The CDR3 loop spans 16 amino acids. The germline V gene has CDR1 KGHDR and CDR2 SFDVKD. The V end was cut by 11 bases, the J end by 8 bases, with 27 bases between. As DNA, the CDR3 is TGTGCCAGCCCGGGGGGCGGGAGAAGTTTGGGAGATGAGCAGTTCTTC. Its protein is CASPGGGRSLGDEQFF.

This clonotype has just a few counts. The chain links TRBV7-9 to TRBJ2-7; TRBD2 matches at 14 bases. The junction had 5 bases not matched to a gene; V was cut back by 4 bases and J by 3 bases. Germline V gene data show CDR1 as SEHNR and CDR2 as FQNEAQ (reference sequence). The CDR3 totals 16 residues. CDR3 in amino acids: CASSSGTSGGHYEQYF. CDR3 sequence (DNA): TGTGCCAGCAGCTCCGGGACTAGCGGGGGACACTACGAGCAGTACTTC.

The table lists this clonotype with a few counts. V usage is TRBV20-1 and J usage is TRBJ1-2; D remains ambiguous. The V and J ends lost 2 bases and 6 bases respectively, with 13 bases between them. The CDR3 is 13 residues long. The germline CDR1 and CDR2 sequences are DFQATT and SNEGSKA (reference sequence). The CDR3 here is CSARRQWNDGYTF. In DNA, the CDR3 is TGCAGTGCTAGAAGACAATGGAATGATGGCTACACCTTC.

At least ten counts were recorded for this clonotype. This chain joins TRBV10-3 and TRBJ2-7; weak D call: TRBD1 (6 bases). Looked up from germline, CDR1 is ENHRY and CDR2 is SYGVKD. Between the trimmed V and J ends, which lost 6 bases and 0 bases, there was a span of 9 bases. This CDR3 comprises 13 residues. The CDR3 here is CAISRGSSYEQYF. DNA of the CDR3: TGTGCCATCAGCAGGGGAAGCTCCTACGAGCAGTACTTC.

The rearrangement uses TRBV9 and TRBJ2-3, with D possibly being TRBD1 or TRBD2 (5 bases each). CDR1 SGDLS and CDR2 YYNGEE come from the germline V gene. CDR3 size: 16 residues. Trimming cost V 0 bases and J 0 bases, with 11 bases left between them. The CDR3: CASSVGAGTSTDTQYF. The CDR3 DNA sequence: TGTGCCAGCAGCGTAGGGGCCGGGACCAGCACAGATACGCAGTATTTT.

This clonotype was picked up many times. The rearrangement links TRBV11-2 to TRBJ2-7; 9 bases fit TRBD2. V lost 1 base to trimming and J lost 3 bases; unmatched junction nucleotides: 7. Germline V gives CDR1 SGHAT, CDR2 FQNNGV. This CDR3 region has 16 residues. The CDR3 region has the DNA TGTGCCAGCAGCTTAGGGTCCGGACTAGCGCTCTACGAGCAGTACTTC. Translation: CASSLGSGLALYEQYF.

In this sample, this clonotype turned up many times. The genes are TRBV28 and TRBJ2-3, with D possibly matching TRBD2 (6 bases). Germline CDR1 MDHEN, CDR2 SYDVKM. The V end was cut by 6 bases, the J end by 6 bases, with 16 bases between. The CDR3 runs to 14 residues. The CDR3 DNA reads TGTGCCAGCAGCCCCGGGGGACCCTTGGATACGCAGTATTTT. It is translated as CASSPGGPLDTQYF.

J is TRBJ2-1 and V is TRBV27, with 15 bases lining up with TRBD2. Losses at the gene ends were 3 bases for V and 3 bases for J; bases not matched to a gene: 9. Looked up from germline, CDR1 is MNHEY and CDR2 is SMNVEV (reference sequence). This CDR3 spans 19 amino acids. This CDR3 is CASSLTGTSGGIVYNEQFF. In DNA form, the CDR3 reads TGTGCCAGCAGTTTGACCGGGACTAGCGGGGGGATCGTCTACAATGAGCAGTTCTTC.

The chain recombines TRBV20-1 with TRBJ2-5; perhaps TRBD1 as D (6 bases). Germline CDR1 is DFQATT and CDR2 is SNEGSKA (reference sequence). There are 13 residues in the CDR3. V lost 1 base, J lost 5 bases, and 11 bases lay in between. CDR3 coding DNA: TGCAGTGCTAGAGGAACAGGGTTTGAGACCCAGTACTTC. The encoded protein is CSARGTGFETQYF.

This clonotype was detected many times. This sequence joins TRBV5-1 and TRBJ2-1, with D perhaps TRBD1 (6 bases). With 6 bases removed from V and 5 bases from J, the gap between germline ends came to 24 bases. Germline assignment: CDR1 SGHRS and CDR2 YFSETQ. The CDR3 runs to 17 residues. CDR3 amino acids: CASTLLAGAFLNNEQFF. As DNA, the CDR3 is TGCGCCAGCACCCTTTTGGCAGGGGCCTTCCTGAACAATGAGCAGTTCTTC.